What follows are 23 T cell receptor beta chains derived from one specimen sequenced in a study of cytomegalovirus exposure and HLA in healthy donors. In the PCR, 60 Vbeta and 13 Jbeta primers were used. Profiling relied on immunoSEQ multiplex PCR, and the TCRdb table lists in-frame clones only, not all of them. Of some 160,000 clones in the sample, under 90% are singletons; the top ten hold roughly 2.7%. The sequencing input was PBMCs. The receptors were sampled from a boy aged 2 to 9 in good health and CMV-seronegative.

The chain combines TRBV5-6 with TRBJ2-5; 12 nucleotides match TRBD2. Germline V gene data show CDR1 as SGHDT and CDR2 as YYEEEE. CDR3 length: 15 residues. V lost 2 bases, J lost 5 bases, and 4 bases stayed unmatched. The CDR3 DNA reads TGTGCCAGCAGCTTAGAGACTAGCGGGAGTGAGACCCAGTACTTC. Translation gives CASSLETSGSETQYF.

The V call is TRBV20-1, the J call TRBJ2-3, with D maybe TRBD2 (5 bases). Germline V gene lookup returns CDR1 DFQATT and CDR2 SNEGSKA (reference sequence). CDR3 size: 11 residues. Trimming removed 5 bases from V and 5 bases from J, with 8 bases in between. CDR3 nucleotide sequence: TGCAGTGCTCAACTAGAAGATACGCAGTATTTT. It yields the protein CSAQLEDTQYF.

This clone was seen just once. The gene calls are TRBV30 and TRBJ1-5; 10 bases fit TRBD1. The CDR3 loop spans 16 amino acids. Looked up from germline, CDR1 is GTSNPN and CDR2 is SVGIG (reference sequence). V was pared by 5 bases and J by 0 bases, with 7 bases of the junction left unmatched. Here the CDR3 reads CAWGGDRGYSNQPQHF. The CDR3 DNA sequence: TGTGCCTGGGGCGGGGACAGGGGCTATAGCAATCAGCCCCAGCATTTT.

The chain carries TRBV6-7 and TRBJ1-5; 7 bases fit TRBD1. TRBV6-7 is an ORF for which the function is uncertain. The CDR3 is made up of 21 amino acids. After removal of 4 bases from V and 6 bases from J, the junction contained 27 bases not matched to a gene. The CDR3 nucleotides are TGTGCCAGCAGTTTCTTGAGAAGAGGGACAGTATCAAACAATTGTGGTCAGCCCCAGCATTTT. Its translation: CASSFLRRGTVSNNCGQPQHF.

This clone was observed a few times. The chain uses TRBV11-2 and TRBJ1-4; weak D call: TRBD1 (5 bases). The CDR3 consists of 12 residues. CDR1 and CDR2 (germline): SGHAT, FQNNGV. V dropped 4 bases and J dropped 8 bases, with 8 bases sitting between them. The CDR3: CASSSRAEKLFF. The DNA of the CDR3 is TGTGCCAGCAGCTCCAGGGCCGAAAAACTGTTTTTT.

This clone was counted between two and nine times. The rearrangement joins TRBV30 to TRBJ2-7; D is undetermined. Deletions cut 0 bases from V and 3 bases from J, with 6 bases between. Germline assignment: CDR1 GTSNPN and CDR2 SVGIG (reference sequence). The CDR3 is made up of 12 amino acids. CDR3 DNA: TGTGCCTGGAGTGTAACAGACTACGAGCAGTACTTC. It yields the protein CAWSVTDYEQYF.

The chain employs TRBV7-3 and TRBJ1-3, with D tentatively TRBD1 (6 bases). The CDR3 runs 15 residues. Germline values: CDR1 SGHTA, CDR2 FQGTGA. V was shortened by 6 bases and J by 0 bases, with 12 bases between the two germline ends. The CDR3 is CASSPDRNSGNTIYF. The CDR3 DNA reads TGTGCCAGCAGTCCCGACAGGAACTCTGGAAACACCATATATTTT. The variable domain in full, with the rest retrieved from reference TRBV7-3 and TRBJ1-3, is GAGVSQTPSNKVTEKGKYVELRCDPISGHTALYWYRQSLGQGPEFLIYFQGTGAADDSGLPNDRFFAVRPEGSVSTLKIQRTERGDSAVYLCASSPDRNSGNTIYFGEGSWLTVV.

The CDR3 protein is CASGVGQGRSDTQYF. In nucleotides, the CDR3 is TGTGCCAGCGGGGTGGGACAGGGGAGGTCAGATACGCAGTATTTT. The genes are TRBV2 and TRBJ2-3; TRBD1 agrees at 10 bases. The V and J ends lost 8 bases and 4 bases, in that order; junction bases with no gene match: 9. Looked up from germline, CDR1 is SNHLY and CDR2 is FYNNEI. CDR3 length: 15 amino acids.

The CDR3 reads CASSLASREAGYTF. The CDR3 bases are TGCGCCAGCAGCTTGGCCAGCCGGGAGGCTGGCTACACCTTC. V is TRBV5-1 and J is TRBJ1-2; no clear D. Trimming stripped 0 bases from V and 7 bases from J, with 13 bases between. Germline V gene sequence: CDR1 SGHRS, CDR2 YFSETQ. The CDR3 covers 14 residues.

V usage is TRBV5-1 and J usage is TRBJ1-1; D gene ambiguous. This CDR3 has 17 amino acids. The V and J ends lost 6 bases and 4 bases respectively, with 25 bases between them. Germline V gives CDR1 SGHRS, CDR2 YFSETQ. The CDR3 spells CASNSEYEGMGSTEAFF. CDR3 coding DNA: TGCGCCAGCAACAGCGAATACGAGGGTATGGGGAGCACTGAAGCTTTCTTT.

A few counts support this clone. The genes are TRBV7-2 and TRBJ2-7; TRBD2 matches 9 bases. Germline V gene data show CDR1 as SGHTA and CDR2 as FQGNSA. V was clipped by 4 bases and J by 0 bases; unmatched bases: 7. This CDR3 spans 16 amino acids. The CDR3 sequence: CASSSFATSGSYEQYF. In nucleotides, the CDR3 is TGTGCCAGCAGCTCCTTTGCGACTAGCGGCTCCTACGAGCAGTACTTC.

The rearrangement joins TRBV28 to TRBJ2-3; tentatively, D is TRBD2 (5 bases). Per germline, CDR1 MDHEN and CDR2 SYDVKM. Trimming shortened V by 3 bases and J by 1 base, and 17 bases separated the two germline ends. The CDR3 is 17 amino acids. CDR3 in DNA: TGTGCCAGCAGTTTCCCGGGGAGCCGCATAGGCACAGATACGCAGTATTTT. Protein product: CASSFPGSRIGTDTQYF.

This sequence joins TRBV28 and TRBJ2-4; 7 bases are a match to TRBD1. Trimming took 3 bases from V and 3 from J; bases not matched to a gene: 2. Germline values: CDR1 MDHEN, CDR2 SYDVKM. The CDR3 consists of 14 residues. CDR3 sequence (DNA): TGTGCCAGCAGTTTGACAGGGTACAAAAACATTCAGTACTTC. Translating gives CASSLTGYKNIQYF.

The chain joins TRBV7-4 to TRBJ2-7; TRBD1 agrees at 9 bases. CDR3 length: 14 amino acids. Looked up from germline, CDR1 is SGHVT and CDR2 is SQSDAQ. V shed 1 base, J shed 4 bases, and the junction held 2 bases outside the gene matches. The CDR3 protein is CASSLGTGEYEQYF. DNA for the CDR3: TGTGCCAGCAGCTTAGGGACAGGGGAGTACGAGCAGTACTTC.

CDR3 DNA: TGTGTGGACAGGGTAGGATTTAATCAGCCCCAGCATTTT. It yields the protein CVDRVGFNQPQHF. The chain joins TRBV5-3 to TRBJ1-5; TRBD1 agrees at 8 bases. TRBV5-3 is an open reading frame, and its role is uncertain. The length of the CDR3 is 13 residues.

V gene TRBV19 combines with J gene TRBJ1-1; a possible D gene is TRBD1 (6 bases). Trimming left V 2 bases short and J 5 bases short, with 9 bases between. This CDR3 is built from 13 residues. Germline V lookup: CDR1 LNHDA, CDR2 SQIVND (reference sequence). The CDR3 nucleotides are TGTGCCAGTAGTATACAGGGGTGGACTGAAGCTTTCTTT. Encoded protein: CASSIQGWTEAFF.

The CDR3 sequence is CASSPRLDMNTEAFF. CDR3 nucleotide sequence: TGTGCCAGCTCACCCCGGTTAGATATGAACACTGAAGCTTTCTTT. The V and J genes are TRBV18 and TRBJ1-1; D call uncertain. Per germline, CDR1 KGHSH and CDR2 LQKENI. The length of the CDR3 is 15 residues. Trimming cost V 3 bases and J 0 bases, with 11 bases left between them.

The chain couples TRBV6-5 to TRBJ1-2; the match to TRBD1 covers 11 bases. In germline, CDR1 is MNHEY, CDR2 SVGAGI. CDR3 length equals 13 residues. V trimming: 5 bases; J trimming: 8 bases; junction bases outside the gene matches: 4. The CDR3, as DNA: TGTGCCAGCAGTCGGACAGGGGGCCGCGGCTACACCTTC. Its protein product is CASSRTGGRGYTF.

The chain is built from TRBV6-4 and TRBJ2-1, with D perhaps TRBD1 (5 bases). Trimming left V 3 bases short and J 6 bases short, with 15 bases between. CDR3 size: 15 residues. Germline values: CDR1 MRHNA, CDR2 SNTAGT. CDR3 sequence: CASSETSQGSNEQFF. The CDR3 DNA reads TGTGCCAGCAGTGAGACTTCGCAGGGTTCCAATGAGCAGTTCTTC.

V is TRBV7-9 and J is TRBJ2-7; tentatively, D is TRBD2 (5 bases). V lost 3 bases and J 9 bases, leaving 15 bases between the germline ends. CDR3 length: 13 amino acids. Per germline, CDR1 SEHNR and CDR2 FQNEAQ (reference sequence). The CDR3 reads CASSFLAEYRQYF. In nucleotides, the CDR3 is TGTGCCAGCAGCTTCCTAGCCGAATACCGGCAGTACTTC.

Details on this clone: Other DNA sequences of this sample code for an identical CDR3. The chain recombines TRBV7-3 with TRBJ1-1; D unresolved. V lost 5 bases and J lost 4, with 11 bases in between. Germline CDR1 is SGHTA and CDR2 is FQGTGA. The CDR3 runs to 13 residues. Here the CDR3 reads CASSLSGITEAFF. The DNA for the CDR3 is TGTGCCAGCAGCCTATCGGGTATCACTGAAGCTTTCTTT.

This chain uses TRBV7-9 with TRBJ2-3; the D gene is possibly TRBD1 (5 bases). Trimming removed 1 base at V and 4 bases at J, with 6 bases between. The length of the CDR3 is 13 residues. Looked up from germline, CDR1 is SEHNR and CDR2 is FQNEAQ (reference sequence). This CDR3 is CASSLVGADTQYF. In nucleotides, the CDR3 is TGTGCCAGCAGCTTAGTAGGGGCAGATACGCAGTATTTT.

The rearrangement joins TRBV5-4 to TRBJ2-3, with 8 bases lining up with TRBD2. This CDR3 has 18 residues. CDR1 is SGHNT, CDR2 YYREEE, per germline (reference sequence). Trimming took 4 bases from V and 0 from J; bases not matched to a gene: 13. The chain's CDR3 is CASSRGGLMDTSTDTQYF. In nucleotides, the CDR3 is TGTGCCAGCAGCCGGGGGGGCCTTATGGATACTAGCACAGATACGCAGTATTTT.